These 9 T cell receptor beta chains share one sample of origin, sequenced in a study of cytotoxic CD8 clonotypes in ibrutinib-treated CLL listed by TCRdb under 2021. Library preparation was by the immunoSEQ multiplex PCR assay. The clones in this table, taken by TCRdb from immuneACCESS, are in-frame only. Not every clone is retained; where verified, under half of the shortfall comes from an unresolved V gene, and the cause of the rest is unknown. The sample includes fewer than 7,500 clones, with roughly 74% observed a single time. The top ten clones comprise 4% to 5% of the sample. Specimen: PBMCs, collected before ibrutinib treatment. These receptor sequences come from a human donor with chronic lymphocytic leukemia.

The rearrangement joins TRBV9 to TRBJ2-5, with 7 positions matching TRBD1. The CDR3 covers 15 residues. J gave up 0 bases and V 3 bases, and 5 bases lay outside the gene matches. Germline V gene data show CDR1 as SGDLS and CDR2 as YYNGEE. The CDR3 region has the DNA TGTGCCAGCAGCGCTAGGACAGGAAACCAAGAGACCCAGTACTTC. Amino acid sequence: CASSARTGNQETQYF.

V and J are TRBV25-1 and TRBJ2-5; 9 nucleotides agree with TRBD2. The germline CDR1 and CDR2 sequences are MGHDK and SYGVNS. V shed 6 bases, J shed 1 base, and the junction held 12 bases outside the gene matches. The CDR3 has 17 residues. The CDR3 loop is CASRITRTSAIQETQYF. DNA of the CDR3: TGTGCCAGCAGAATCACAAGGACTAGCGCAATCCAAGAGACCCAGTACTTC.

The V call is TRBV5-1, the J call TRBJ2-2; the match to TRBD2 covers 8 bases. The CDR3 is 18 residues long. With V trimmed by 5 bases and J by 4 bases, 16 bases remained unmatched. CDR1 and CDR2 (germline): SGHRS, YFSETQ. CDR3 region: CASRILGGRPGGTGELFF. The CDR3 nucleotides are TGCGCCAGCAGGATTCTCGGCGGGAGGCCCGGGGGCACCGGGGAGCTGTTTTTT. The whole variable domain, filled in from reference TRBV5-1 and TRBJ2-2, reads KAGVTQTPRYLIKTRGQQVTLSCSPISGHRSVSWYQQTPGQGLQFLFEYFSETQRNKGNFPGRFSGRQFSNSRSEMNVSTLELGDSALYLCASRILGGRPGGTGELFFGEGSRLTVL.

This clone came up once. The rearrangement uses TRBV7-6 and TRBJ2-1; tentatively, D is TRBD1 (5 bases). Trimming stripped 2 bases from V and 2 bases from J, with 10 bases between. Germline loops: CDR1 SGHVS, CDR2 FNYEAQ. This CDR3 comprises 15 residues. The CDR3 DNA reads TGTGCCAGCAGCTTAAGGGGCAGGACCTACAATGAGCAGTTCTTC. Protein sequence: CASSLRGRTYNEQFF.

The V call is TRBV7-9, the J call TRBJ2-3; no clear D gene. This CDR3 contains 13 residues. The germline V gene has CDR1 SEHNR and CDR2 FQNEAQ (reference sequence). Trimming stripped 7 bases from V and 6 bases from J, with 14 bases between. The CDR3 loop reads CASITTLRDTQYF. The CDR3 coding sequence is TGTGCCAGCATCACCACGTTGAGGGATACGCAGTATTTT.

The chain combines TRBV4-2 with TRBJ2-7; TRBD1 matches 7 bases. V gave up 2 bases and J gave up 4 bases; unmatched junction bases: 5. This CDR3 has 14 amino acids. Looked up from germline, CDR1 is LGHNA and CDR2 is YNFKEQ. The CDR3, as DNA: TGTGCCAGCAGCCAAACCGGGACAGAGTACGAGCAGTACTTC. It encodes CASSQTGTEYEQYF.

V usage is TRBV11-2 and J usage is TRBJ2-2; 7 bases fit TRBD1. The germline V gene has CDR1 SGHAT and CDR2 FQNNGV. CDR3 length equals 17 residues. The junction had 7 bases not matched to a gene; V was cut back by 3 bases and J by 0 bases. This chain's CDR3 is CASSFGRGIANTGELFF. CDR3 DNA sequence: TGTGCCAGCAGCTTTGGCAGGGGGATCGCGAACACCGGGGAGCTGTTTTTT.

This chain links TRBV30 with TRBJ2-5, with D possibly being TRBD1 or TRBD2 (5 bases each). The CDR3 is made up of 13 amino acids. Trimming pared 0 bases from V and 5 bases from J, leaving 10 bases between. Looked up from germline, CDR1 is GTSNPN and CDR2 is SVGIG (reference sequence). The CDR3 region has the DNA TGTGCCTGGAGTGTTGGGGACGGGGAGACCCAGTACTTC. Translation: CAWSVGDGETQYF.

This chain joins TRBV7-9 and TRBJ2-6; D gene ambiguous. There are 17 residues in the CDR3. Per the germline V gene, CDR1 is SEHNR and CDR2 is FQNEAQ (reference sequence). Between the trimmed V and J ends, which lost 6 bases and 1 base, there was a span of 16 bases. The CDR3 sequence is CASRLSYKRSGANVLTF. The CDR3 DNA reads TGTGCCAGCAGGCTTTCGTACAAGAGATCTGGGGCCAACGTCCTGACTTTC. Looking up the rest from reference TRBV7-9 and TRBJ2-6 gives the full variable domain: DTGVSQNPRHKITKRGQNVTFRCDPISEHNRLYWYRQTLGQGPEFLTYFQNEAQLEKSRLLSDRFSAERPKGSFSTLEIQRTEQGDSAMYLCASRLSYKRSGANVLTFGAGSRLTVL.